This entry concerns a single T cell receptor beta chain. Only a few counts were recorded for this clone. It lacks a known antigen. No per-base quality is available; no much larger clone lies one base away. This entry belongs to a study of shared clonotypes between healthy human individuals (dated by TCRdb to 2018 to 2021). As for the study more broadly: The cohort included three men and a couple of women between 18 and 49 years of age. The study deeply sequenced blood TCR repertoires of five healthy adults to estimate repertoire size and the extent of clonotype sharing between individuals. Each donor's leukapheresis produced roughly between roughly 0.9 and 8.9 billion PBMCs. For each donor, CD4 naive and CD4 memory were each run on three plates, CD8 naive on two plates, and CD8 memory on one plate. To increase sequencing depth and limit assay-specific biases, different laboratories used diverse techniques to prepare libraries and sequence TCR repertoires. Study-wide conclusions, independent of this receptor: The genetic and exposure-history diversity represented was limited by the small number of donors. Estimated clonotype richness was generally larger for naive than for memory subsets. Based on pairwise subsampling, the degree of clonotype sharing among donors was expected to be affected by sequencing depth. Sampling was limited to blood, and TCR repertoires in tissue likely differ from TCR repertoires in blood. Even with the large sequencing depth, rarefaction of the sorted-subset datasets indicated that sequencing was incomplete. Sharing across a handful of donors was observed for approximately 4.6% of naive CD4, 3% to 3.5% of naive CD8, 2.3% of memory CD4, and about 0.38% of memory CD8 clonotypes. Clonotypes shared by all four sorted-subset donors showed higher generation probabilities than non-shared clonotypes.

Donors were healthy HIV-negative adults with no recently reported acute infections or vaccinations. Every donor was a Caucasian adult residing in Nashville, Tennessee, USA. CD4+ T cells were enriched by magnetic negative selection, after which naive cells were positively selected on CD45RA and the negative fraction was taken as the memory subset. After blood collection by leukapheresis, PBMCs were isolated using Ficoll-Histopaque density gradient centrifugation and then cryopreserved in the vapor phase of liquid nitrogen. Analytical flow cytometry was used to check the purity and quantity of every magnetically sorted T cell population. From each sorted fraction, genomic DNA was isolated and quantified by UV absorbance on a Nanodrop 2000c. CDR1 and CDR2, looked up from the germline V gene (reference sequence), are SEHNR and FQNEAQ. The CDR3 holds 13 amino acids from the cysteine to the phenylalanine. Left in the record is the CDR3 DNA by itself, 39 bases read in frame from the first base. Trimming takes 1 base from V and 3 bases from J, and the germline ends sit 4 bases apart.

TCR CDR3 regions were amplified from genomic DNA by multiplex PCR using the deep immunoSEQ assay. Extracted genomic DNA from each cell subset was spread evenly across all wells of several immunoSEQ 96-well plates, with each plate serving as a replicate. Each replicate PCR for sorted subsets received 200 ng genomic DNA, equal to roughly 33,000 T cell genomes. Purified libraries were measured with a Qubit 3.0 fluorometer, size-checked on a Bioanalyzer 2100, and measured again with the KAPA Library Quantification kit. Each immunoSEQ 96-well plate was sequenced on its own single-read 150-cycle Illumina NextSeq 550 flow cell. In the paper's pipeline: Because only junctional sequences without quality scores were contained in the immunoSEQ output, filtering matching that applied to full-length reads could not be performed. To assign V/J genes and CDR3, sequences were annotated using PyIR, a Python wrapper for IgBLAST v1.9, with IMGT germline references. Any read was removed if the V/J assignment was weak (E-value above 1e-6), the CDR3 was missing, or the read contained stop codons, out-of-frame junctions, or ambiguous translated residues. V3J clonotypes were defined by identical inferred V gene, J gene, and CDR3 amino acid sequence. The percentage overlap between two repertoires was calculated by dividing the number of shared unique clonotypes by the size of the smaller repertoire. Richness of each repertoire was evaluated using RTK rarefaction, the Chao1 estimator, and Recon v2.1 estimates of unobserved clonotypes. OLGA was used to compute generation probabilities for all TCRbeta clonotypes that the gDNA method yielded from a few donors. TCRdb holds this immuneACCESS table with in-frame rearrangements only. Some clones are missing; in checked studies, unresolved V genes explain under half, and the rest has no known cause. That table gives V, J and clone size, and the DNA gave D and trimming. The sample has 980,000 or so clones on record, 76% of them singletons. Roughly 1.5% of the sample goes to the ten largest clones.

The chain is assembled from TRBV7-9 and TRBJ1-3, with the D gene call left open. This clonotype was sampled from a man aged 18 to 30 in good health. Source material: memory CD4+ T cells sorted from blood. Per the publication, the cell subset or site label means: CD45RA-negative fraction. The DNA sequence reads TGTGCCAGCAGCTTAGACGGTGGAAACACCATATATTTT. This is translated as CASSLDGGNTIYF.